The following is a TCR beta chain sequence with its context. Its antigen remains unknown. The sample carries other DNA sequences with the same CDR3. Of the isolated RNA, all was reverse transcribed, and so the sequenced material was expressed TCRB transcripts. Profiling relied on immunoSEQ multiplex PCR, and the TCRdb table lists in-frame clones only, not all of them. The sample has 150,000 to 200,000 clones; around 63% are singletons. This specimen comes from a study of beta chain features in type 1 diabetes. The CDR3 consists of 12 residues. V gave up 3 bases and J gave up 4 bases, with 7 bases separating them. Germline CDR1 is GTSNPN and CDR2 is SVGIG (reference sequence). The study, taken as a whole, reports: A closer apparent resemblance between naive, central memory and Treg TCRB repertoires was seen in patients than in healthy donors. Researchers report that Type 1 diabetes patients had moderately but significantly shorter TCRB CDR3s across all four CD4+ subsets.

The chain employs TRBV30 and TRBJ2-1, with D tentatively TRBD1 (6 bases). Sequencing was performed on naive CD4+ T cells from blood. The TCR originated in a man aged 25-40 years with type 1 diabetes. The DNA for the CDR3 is TGTGCCTGGAGCCAGGGGTACAATGAGCAGTTCTTC. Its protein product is CAWSQGYNEQFF.